This passage covers 20 T cell receptor beta chains from one sample sequenced in a study of early T cells in non-severe SARS-CoV-2 infection. MiXCR, applied by TCRdb to the 5' RACE reads, yields one record per CDR3 protein. Of about 56,000 distinct CDR3 sequences listed, 10% are singletons. Sequencing was carried out using whole blood. These receptors came from an adult who was a healthcare worker with PCR-confirmed SARS-CoV-2 infection or an uninfected control (not recorded which).

CDR3 residues: CASSQTSFVGEQFF. The DNA for the CDR3 is TGTGCCAGCAGCCAGACTAGCTTCGTAGGTGAGCAGTTCTTC. V usage is TRBV7-2 and J usage is TRBJ2-1; 7 nucleotides line up with TRBD2. Germline lookup yields CDR1 SGHTA and CDR2 FQGNSA. With 5 bases clipped from V and 9 bases from J, the junction kept 10 bases outside the gene matches. The CDR3 extends over 14 amino acids.

This clonotype occurred many times. The chain links TRBV18 to TRBJ2-5; D ambiguous. V was cut by 0 bases and J by 2 bases, with 7 bases left in between. Germline CDR1 KGHSH, CDR2 LQKENI. This CDR3 spans 14 amino acids. As DNA, the CDR3 is TGTGCCAGCTCACCACCGGGCAGGCAAGAGACCCAGTACTTC. This encodes CASSPPGRQETQYF.

This clonotype came up many times. The chain uses TRBV5-4 and TRBJ1-1; D gene ambiguous. Germline assignment: CDR1 SGHNT and CDR2 YYREEE (reference sequence). The V end was cut by 0 bases, the J end by 2 bases, with 5 bases between. CDR3 length: 13 amino acids. The CDR3 nucleotides read TGTGCCAGCAGCTTGGCAGATAACACTGAAGCTTTCTTT. Its translation is CASSLADNTEAFF.

V and J are TRBV5-1 and TRBJ2-5; tentative D call: TRBD1 (5 bases). The germline V and J ends were trimmed by 4 bases and 5 bases, with 15 bases remaining between them. This CDR3 region has 14 residues. The V gene's germline CDR1 is SGHRS and CDR2 YFSETQ. Written as DNA, the CDR3 is TGCGCCAGCAGCCCCAGGGTCCTGGGGGAGACCCAGTACTTC. As protein: CASSPRVLGETQYF. Looking up the rest from reference TRBV5-1 and TRBJ2-5 gives the full variable domain: KAGVTQTPRYLIKTRGQQVTLSCSPISGHRSVSWYQQTPGQGLQFLFEYFSETQRNKGNFPGRFSGRQFSNSRSEMNVSTLELGDSALYLCASSPRVLGETQYFGPGTRLLVL.

This clonotype was counted at least ten times. A read error may account for a junction end that differs from germline. V usage is TRBV7-6 and J usage is TRBJ2-7, with 11 positions matching TRBD2. The CDR3 is made up of 14 amino acids. The germline gives CDR1 SGHVS, CDR2 FNYEAQ. The CDR3 spells CASSLAGGHDEQYF. The CDR3 DNA sequence: TGTGCCAGCAGCCTAGCGGGAGGACACGACGAGCAGTACTTC.

This clonotype was observed many times. The J gene is TRBJ2-1, the V gene TRBV7-2; TRBD1 aligns across 7 bases. The length of the CDR3 is 15 residues. Germline trimming cut 1 base from V and 0 bases from J; bases unmatched to any gene: 0. CDR1 and CDR2 from the germline V gene are SGHTA and FQGNSA. CDR3 protein: CASSLGDSSYNEQFF. The CDR3 DNA follows: TGTGCCAGCAGCTTAGGGGACAGCTCCTACAATGAGCAGTTCTTC.

This clonotype was counted between two and nine times. V and J are TRBV7-9 and TRBJ2-2; D ambiguous. The germline CDR1 and CDR2 sequences are SEHNR and FQNEAQ (reference sequence). V was clipped by 5 bases and J by 0 bases, with 16 bases between them. There are 17 residues in the CDR3. For the CDR3, the DNA is TGTGCCAGCAGCCCTCCGGTGGCGCCTTCGAACACCGGGGAGCTGTTTTTT. Amino acid sequence: CASSPPVAPSNTGELFF.

The V and J genes are TRBV11-2 and TRBJ2-1; 14 nucleotides line up with TRBD2. This CDR3 is built from 19 residues. From germline, CDR1 is SGHAT and CDR2 FQNNGV. Trimming at V came to 4 bases and at J to 7 bases, leaving 15 bases not matched to a gene. CDR3 in amino acids: CASSWGGLAGALGANEQFF. The DNA for the CDR3 is TGTGCCAGCAGCTGGGGGGGACTAGCGGGAGCCCTTGGAGCTAATGAGCAGTTCTTC.

The chain recombines TRBV20-1 with TRBJ1-5, with TRBD1 as a possible D gene (5 bases). V was clipped by 1 base and J by 7 bases, with 14 bases between them. The CDR3 spans 14 residues. In germline, CDR1 is DFQATT, CDR2 SNEGSKA (reference sequence). CDR3 coding DNA: TGCAGTGCTAGAGTATGGCAGGGAGGACAGCCCCAGCATTTT. Amino acid sequence: CSARVWQGGQPQHF.

This clonotype came up many times. The rearrangement links TRBV6-5 to TRBJ1-6; perhaps TRBD1 as D (5 bases). V was cut by 4 bases and J by 6 bases, with 10 bases left in between. The germline V gene encodes CDR1 MNHEY and CDR2 SVGAGI. The CDR3 is made up of 14 amino acids. CDR3: CASSSRRGNSPLHF. CDR3 DNA sequence: TGTGCCAGCAGTTCCCGAAGGGGTAATTCACCCCTCCACTTT.

This clonotype was seen at least ten times. The chain combines TRBV15 with TRBJ2-3, with D uncertain. This CDR3 is 16 amino acids long. The germline V gene has CDR1 LNHNV and CDR2 YYDKDF (reference sequence). Trimming removed 0 bases at V and 0 bases at J, with 10 bases between. CDR3 region: CATSRDDGGSTDTQYF. CDR3 nucleotides: TGTGCCACCAGCAGAGATGACGGCGGCAGCACAGATACGCAGTATTTT.

This clonotype was observed at least ten times. V is TRBV29-1 and J is TRBJ2-7, with D unresolved. Trimming removed 4 bases from V and 0 bases from J, with 13 bases in between. From germline, CDR1 is SQVTM and CDR2 ANQGSEA. The length of the CDR3 is 14 residues. The CDR3 DNA follows: TGCAGCGTTGGCTGGCAGGTCCGCTCCTACGAGCAGTACTTC. It codes for CSVGWQVRSYEQYF.

This clonotype was seen many times. The rearrangement uses TRBV7-9 and TRBJ2-7, with 9 bases fitting TRBD1. Germline V gives CDR1 SEHNR, CDR2 FQNEAQ (reference sequence). Trimming at V came to 5 bases and at J to 4 bases, leaving 6 bases not matched to a gene. The CDR3 spans 14 residues. The CDR3 protein is CASSEGQGYYEQYF. Here the CDR3 DNA reads TGTGCCAGCAGCGAGGGACAGGGTTATTACGAGCAGTACTTC.

This clonotype was observed a few times. The chain joins TRBV29-1 to TRBJ2-7, with 7 bases matching TRBD2. There are 16 residues in the CDR3. The germline V gene has CDR1 SQVTM and CDR2 ANQGSEA. Trimming at V came to 0 bases and at J to 0 bases, leaving 8 bases not matched to a gene. As DNA, the CDR3 is TGCAGCGTTGAAGATGGGAGGGATACTAGCTCCTACGAGCAGTACTTC. Its protein product is CSVEDGRDTSSYEQYF.

The chain couples TRBV6-1 to TRBJ1-2; D unresolved. Germline V gene sequence: CDR1 MNHNS, CDR2 SASEGT. This CDR3 comprises 13 residues. V was cut by 3 bases and J by 2 bases, with 7 bases left in between. Written as DNA, the CDR3 is TGTGCCAGCAGTGATACAGCCAACTATGGCTACACCTTC. Protein product: CASSDTANYGYTF.

This clonotype was picked up many times. This chain joins TRBV24-1 and TRBJ1-3, with D uncertain. The germline V and J ends were trimmed by 5 bases and 1 base, with 8 bases remaining between them. This CDR3 has 14 amino acids. Per germline, CDR1 KGHDR and CDR2 SFDVKD. CDR3 sequence: CATSGFLSGNTIYF. The CDR3 DNA sequence: TGTGCCACCAGTGGATTTCTTTCTGGAAACACCATATATTTT.

The chain carries TRBV5-6 and TRBJ1-2; D unclear. The CDR3 consists of 13 residues. The V gene lost 1 base and the J gene lost 0 bases, with 4 bases spanning the gap. Germline V gives CDR1 SGHDT, CDR2 YYEEEE. DNA of the CDR3: TGTGCCAGCAGCTTGTGGGCTAACTATGGCTACACCTTC. Translation gives CASSLWANYGYTF. Full variable domain (outside the CDR3, taken from reference TRBV5-6 and TRBJ1-2): DAGVTQSPTHLIKTRGQQVTLRCSPKSGHDTVSWYQQALGQGPQFIFQYYEEEERQRGNFPDRFSGHQFPNYSSELNVNALLLGDSALYLCASSLWANYGYTFGSGTRLTVV.

Sample share makes this clonotype medium-sized (0.01 to 0.1%). The rearrangement joins TRBV11-1 to TRBJ2-2; 15 bases map to TRBD2. The CDR3 is 17 residues long. Per the germline V gene, CDR1 is SGHAT and CDR2 is FQDESV (reference sequence). V gave up 6 bases and J gave up 0 bases; unmatched junction bases: 2. The CDR3 sequence is CASRRTSGRANTGELFF. CDR3 DNA: TGTGCCAGCAGACGGACTAGCGGGAGGGCGAACACCGGGGAGCTGTTTTTT.

This clonotype was recorded at least ten times. The V gene is TRBV6-5, the J gene TRBJ1-4; D unresolved. This CDR3 comprises 13 residues. Per germline, CDR1 MNHEY and CDR2 SVGAGI. V lost 8 bases and J lost 10, with 17 bases in between. The CDR3 spells CASRLHGVGKLFF. Written as DNA, the CDR3 is TGTGCCAGCCGTTTACATGGTGTTGGAAAACTGTTTTTT.

This clonotype was seen many times. The gene calls are TRBV20-1 and TRBJ2-5; 10 positions agree with TRBD2. CDR3 length: 15 amino acids. The germline V gene encodes CDR1 DFQATT and CDR2 SNEGSKA (reference sequence). With V trimmed by 6 bases and J by 1 base, 8 bases remained unmatched. CDR3 nucleotides: TGCAGTGCCATATTAGCGGGGGGATCCCAAGAGACCCAGTACTTC. Amino acids: CSAILAGGSQETQYF.